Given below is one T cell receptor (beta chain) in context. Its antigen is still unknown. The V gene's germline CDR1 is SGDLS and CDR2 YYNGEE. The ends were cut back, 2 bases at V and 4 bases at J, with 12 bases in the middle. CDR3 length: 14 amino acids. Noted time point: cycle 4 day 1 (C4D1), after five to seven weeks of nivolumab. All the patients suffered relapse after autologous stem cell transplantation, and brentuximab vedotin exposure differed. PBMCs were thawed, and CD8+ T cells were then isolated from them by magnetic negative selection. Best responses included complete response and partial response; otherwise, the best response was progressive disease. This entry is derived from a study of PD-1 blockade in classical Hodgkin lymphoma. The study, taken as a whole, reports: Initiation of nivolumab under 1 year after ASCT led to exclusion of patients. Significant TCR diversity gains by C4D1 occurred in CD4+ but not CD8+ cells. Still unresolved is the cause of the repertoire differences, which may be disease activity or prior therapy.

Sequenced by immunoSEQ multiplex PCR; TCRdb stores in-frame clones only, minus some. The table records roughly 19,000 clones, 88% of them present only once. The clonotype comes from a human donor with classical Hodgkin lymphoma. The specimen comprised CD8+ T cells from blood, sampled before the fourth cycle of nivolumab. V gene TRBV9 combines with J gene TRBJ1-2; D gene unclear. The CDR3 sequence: CASSVGGLAYGYTF. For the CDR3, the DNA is TGTGCCAGCAGCGTGGGAGGGCTGGCCTATGGCTACACCTTC. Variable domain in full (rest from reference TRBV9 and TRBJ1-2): DSGVTQTPKHLITATGQRVTLRCSPRSGDLSVYWYQQSLDQGLQFLIQYYNGEERAKGNILERFSAQQFPDLHSELNLSSLELGDSALYFCASSVGGLAYGYTFGSGTRLTVV.